Here is one T cell receptor (beta chain) with its context. Its target is not known. These data come from a study of untreated major depressive disorder. Profiling relied on immunoSEQ multiplex PCR, and the TCRdb table lists in-frame clones only, not all of them. The table records about 19,000 clones, 92% of them present only once. Study results and limitations: TRBV25-01 and TRBV02-01 followed the flow pattern without significance. Depressed patients' CD4+ T cells carried increased TRBV05-01 (Vbeta 5.1) usage versus control CD4+ T cells.

Each depressed patient was matched pairwise with a non-depressed control on sex, age, current smoking status and body mass index. All participants were of European descent. Participants with major medical conditions, Axis I/II comorbidities, regular medication or illicit drug use were excluded. The V end was cut by 0 bases, the J end by 6 bases, with 16 bases between. The CDR3 length is 15 residues. The germline V gene has CDR1 SGDLS and CDR2 YYNGEE. Input material: CD4+ T cells from PBMCs. The J gene is TRBJ2-7, the V gene TRBV9; D unclear. The sequence derives from a woman aged 40 to 49 with major depressive disorder. The CDR3 region is CASSVDLRQDREQYF. CDR3 nucleotides: TGTGCCAGCAGCGTAGATTTAAGGCAGGACCGCGAGCAGTACTTC.